Reported below is one TCR beta chain. This sample was included in a study of blood T cell repertoires in COVID-19. Overall study context: Italy, Spain and the United States were the sources of the convalescent and acute COVID-19 samples.

Germline CDR1 SGHRS, CDR2 YFSETQ. V was clipped by 0 bases and J by 3 bases; unmatched bases: 9. This CDR3 contains 18 residues. The study drew participants aged about 18 to 89 years from approximately 23 US areas. In assigning cohorts, the study relied on participant-reported clinical history. Cohort 3 recovered donors had two negative PCRs, clearance, or symptom resolution. Profiling relied on immunoSEQ multiplex PCR, and the TCRdb table lists in-frame clones only, not all of them. The sample includes 160,000 or so clones, more than 70% seen only once; the top ten take less than 20%. Sequencing was carried out using PBMCs or T cells enriched from blood (not recorded which). The clonotype was recovered from a man in his 60s who had recovered from COVID-19. The V call is TRBV5-1, the J call TRBJ2-6; 7 bases line up with TRBD1. The CDR3 sequence is CASSLGGGDSFGANVLTF. CDR3 in DNA: TGCGCCAGCAGCTTGGGAGGGGGCGACTCTTTTGGGGCCAACGTCCTGACTTTC.